Ten or more counts support the clone carrying this TCR beta chain. Amplification targeted TCR beta CDR3 regions from RNA transcripts. The HTBI primer set drove a first-round RT-PCR of the TCR CDR3. TCRdb itself ran the multiplex PCR reads through MiXCR, one entry per CDR3 protein. The sample records roughly 170,000 distinct CDR3 sequences, roughly 9.4% being singletons. Trimming took off 7 bases at V and 0 bases at J, with 13 bases between the two ends. The CDR3 contains 15 residues. Germline V gives CDR1 LNHDA, CDR2 SQIVND (reference sequence). The entry originates in a study of T cells in Graves' hyperthyroidism and ophthalmopathy.

This chain connects TRBV19 to TRBJ1-5; D is perhaps TRBD1 (5 bases). The clonotype comes from a woman aged 18-29 years with Graves' hyperthyroidism that later progressed to Graves' ophthalmopathy. Sequences were obtained from blood. CDR3: CASKNEGYSNQPQHF. The CDR3 region has the DNA TGTGCCAGTAAGAACGAGGGGTATAGCAATCAGCCCCAGCATTTT.